This T cell receptor beta chain was captured in a study of beta chain features in type 1 diabetes. Overall study: Healthy donors resembled patients in age, gender and cell yields. Study findings and constraints: Reads derived from cDNA could over-represent cells showing high TCR expression. TCRB CDR3 length was moderately but significantly reduced in all four CD4+ subsets of Type 1 diabetes patients. Naive, central memory and regulatory TCRB repertoires appeared more similar among patients than healthy donors.

About this clone itself: The antigen remains unidentified.

Germline CDR1 reads MGHRA; CDR2 reads YSYEKL. V lost 4 bases and J 6 bases, leaving 10 bases between the germline ends. The CDR3 is 12 amino acids. Expressed TCRB transcripts got sequenced, as all isolated RNA was reverse transcribed. Here immunoSEQ multiplex PCR was the method, and the copy in TCRdb shows in-frame clones only, minus some. This sample carries some 360,000 clones, roughly a fifth of them seen once, and the ten largest clones take under 0.055%. This TCR was recovered from a young woman in good health. The specimen was naive CD4+ T cells from blood. The V call is TRBV4-1, the J call TRBJ2-7, with D perhaps TRBD1 (5 bases). The DNA for the CDR3 is TGCGCCAGCAGCCGACCGCAGGGCGAGCAGTACTTC. This codes for CASSRPQGEQYF.